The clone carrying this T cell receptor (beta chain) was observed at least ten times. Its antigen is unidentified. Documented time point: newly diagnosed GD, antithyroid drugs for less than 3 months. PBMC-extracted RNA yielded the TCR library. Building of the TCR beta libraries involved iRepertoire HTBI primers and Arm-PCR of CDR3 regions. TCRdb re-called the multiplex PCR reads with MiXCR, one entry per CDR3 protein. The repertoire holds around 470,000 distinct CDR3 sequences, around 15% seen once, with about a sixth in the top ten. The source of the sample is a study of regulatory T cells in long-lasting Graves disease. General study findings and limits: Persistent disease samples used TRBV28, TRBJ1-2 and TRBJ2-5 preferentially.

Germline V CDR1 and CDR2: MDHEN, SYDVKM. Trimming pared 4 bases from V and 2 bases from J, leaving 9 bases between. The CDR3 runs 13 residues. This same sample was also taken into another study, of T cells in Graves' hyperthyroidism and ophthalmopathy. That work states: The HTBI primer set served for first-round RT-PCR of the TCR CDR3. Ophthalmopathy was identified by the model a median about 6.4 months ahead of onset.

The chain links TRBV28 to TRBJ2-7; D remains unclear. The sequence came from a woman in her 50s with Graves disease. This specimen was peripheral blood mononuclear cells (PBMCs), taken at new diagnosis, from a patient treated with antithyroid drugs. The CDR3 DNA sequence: TGTGCCAGCAGTTCGGTAACAACCTACGAGCAGTACTTC. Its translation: CASSSVTTYEQYF.